This T cell receptor (beta chain) came from a study of blood T cell repertoires in COVID-19 (dated by TCRdb to the early 2020s). Concerning the study at large: Samples covering the acute and convalescent phases of COVID-19 were provided by collaborators in the United States, Italy and Spain. The prospective study material was composed of cDNA or gDNA derived from T cells, B-cell-depleted T cells, or PBMCs. Subjects who had been exposed to COVID-19, were actively infected with it, or had recovered from it provided the deeply sampled blood TCRbeta repertoires that made up the dataset. The repertoires were made available in a free public database intended to serve as a resource for research on the immune response to SARS-CoV-2. The samples were drawn from the first 160 participants of the ongoing ImmuneRACE study and from under 1,500 subjects provided by 6 global collaborators. Nearly every sample came with metadata listing a de-identified subject ID, COVID-19 status, age in years and sex. Where available, HLA class I and class II types were obtained from metadata supplied by the sample provider rather than from assay-based typing.

The investigation overall reported the following: The quantity of clinical and demographic metadata differed by source and by participant and was supplied without curation.

Of note for this clone: Its antigen target is currently unknown. No much larger clone is present one base from it, and per-base qualities are unavailable.

From the cysteine through the phenylalanine, the CDR3 covers 17 amino acids. The DNA shown is the 51-base CDR3, in frame from base 1. Reading the germline V gene gives CDR1 SGHVS and CDR2 FQNEAQ. For this chain, trimming is 4 bases at the V end and 0 bases at the J end, and the number of junction bases without a gene match is 7. Each collaborating institution followed its own protocols to collect whole blood in K2EDTA tubes. For TCRbeta analysis, collaborator samples were shipped as frozen whole blood, as isolated PBMCs, or as DNA extracted from either sample type. The immunoSEQ Assay, a bias-controlled multiplex PCR, was used to amplify TCRbeta CDR3 regions from genomic DNA. The published analysis was carried out like this. The number of nucleated cells in each sample was estimated from the amplification of reference gene primers within the assay. Sequence reads were collapsed and filtered to measure the absolute abundance of every unique TCRbeta CDR3 rearrangement. For each sample, productive Simpson clonality was calculated as the square root of Simpson's diversity index over productive rearrangements. Entries here come from immuneACCESS through TCRdb and include only in-frame sequences with V and J called. Some clones fail to appear in such tables; in the studies checked, an unresolved V gene covers under half of the shortfall, and the cause of the remainder is unknown. That table gives V, J and clone size, and the DNA gave D and trimming. The sample table holds about 120,000 clones, of which 85% were seen once. Over 25% of the sample rests with the top ten.

This TCR was sampled from a woman aged 80 or over with acute or convalescent COVID-19. Sequenced input: peripheral blood. The V and J genes are TRBV7-8 and TRBJ1-5; TRBD1 aligns with 9 central bases. For the CDR3, the sequence is CASSSQDRGYSNQPQHF. The nucleotides read TGTGCCAGCAGCTCACAGGACAGGGGCTATAGCAATCAGCCCCAGCATTTT.